Below are 30 T cell receptor beta chains sequenced from a single sample in a study of T cells in Graves' hyperthyroidism and ophthalmopathy. RNA transcripts were the template for amplifying TCR beta CDR3 regions. An initial round of RT-PCR targeting the TCR CDR3 relied on the HTBI primer set. TCRdb reanalysed the multiplex PCR reads using MiXCR and keeps one entry per CDR3 protein. This table has some 270,000 distinct CDR3 sequences, 12% to 15% appearing once. Sequenced sample: blood. These receptors were taken from a woman between 35 and 50 years old with Graves' hyperthyroidism.

The chain employs TRBV12-3 or TRBV12-4 and TRBJ2-5, with 8 bases that match TRBD2. J gave up 4 bases and V 4 bases, and 5 bases lay outside the gene matches. CDR3 length equals 14 residues. The CDR3 region is CASSYGRASETQYF. CDR3 nucleotides: TGTGCCAGCAGTTACGGGAGGGCTTCAGAGACCCAGTACTTC.

This clonotype was counted many times. This chain links TRBV12-3 or TRBV12-4 with TRBJ1-3; no clear D gene. V was shortened by 8 bases and J by 7 bases, with 18 bases between the two germline ends. The CDR3 length is 14 residues. The CDR3 region is CASSTWAQRNTIYF. The DNA of the CDR3 is TGTGCCAGCTCCACATGGGCACAGCGGAACACCATATATTTT.

This clonotype was found a few times. The chain combines TRBV7-9 with TRBJ2-1; D may be TRBD1 or TRBD2 (7 bases each). V dropped 3 bases and J dropped 8 bases, with 14 bases sitting between them. Germline-derived CDR1 and CDR2 are SEHNR and FQNEAQ (reference sequence). CDR3 length equals 14 residues. Here the CDR3 reads CASSLAGGVDEQFF. CDR3 bases: TGTGCCAGCAGCTTGGCAGGGGGGGTGGATGAGCAGTTCTTC.

In this sample, this clonotype turned up a few times. The chain is built from TRBV18 and TRBJ2-2, with 7 bases fitting TRBD1. The V gene end was trimmed by 3 bases and the J gene end by 5 bases; junction bases not matched to a gene: 6. The CDR3 has 15 residues. Germline CDR1 and CDR2: KGHSH and LQKENI. The CDR3 region has the DNA TGTGCCAGCTCACCTCGACAGGGAGAAACCGGGGAGCTGTTTTTT. Translation gives CASSPRQGETGELFF.

This clonotype has ten or more counts. The genes are TRBV6-1 and TRBJ2-6; D may be TRBD1 (6 bases). This CDR3 has 19 amino acids. V dropped 3 bases and J dropped 3 bases, with 21 bases sitting between them. CDR1 MNHNS and CDR2 SASEGT come from the germline V gene. CDR3 sequence: CASSETTGMGWLGANVLTF. The DNA for the CDR3 is TGTGCCAGCAGTGAGACTACAGGGATGGGATGGCTTGGGGCCAACGTCCTGACTTTC.

This chain uses TRBV20-1 with TRBJ2-1; D possibly corresponds to TRBD2 (6 bases). In germline, CDR1 is DFQATT, CDR2 SNEGSKA (reference sequence). The CDR3 covers 15 residues. Trimming cost V 5 bases and J 4 bases, with 18 bases left between them. The CDR3 sequence is CSAARWRGSYNEQFF. The CDR3 DNA is TGCAGTGCTGCGCGATGGCGGGGCTCGTACAATGAGCAGTTCTTC.

CDR3 amino acids: CSVGQGWETQYF. The DNA of the CDR3 is TGCAGCGTTGGACAGGGGTGGGAGACCCAGTACTTC. The V gene is TRBV29-1, the J gene TRBJ2-5; 8 bases fit TRBD1. The CDR3 spans 12 residues. The germline CDR1 and CDR2 sequences are SQVTM and ANQGSEA. Germline trimming cut 4 bases from V and 5 bases from J; bases unmatched to any gene: 3.

This clonotype was seen repeatedly, ten times or more. J is TRBJ2-5 and V is TRBV7-9; D remains ambiguous. V lost 4 bases and J 4 bases, leaving 4 bases between the germline ends. Germline-derived CDR1 and CDR2 are SEHNR and FQNEAQ (reference sequence). The CDR3 spans 11 residues. CDR3 sequence: CASSSAETQYF. CDR3 in DNA: TGTGCCAGCAGCTCCGCAGAGACCCAGTACTTC.

This clonotype has at least ten counts. The chain uses TRBV11-2 and TRBJ1-2, with D tentatively TRBD1 (5 bases). Germline values: CDR1 SGHAT, CDR2 FQNNGV. The CDR3 runs 18 residues. Trimming pared 3 bases from V and 0 bases from J, leaving 20 bases between. CDR3 protein: CASSFLGPGRTPNYGYTF. In nucleotides, the CDR3 is TGTGCCAGCAGCTTCTTAGGGCCAGGGAGGACTCCTAACTATGGCTACACCTTC.

This clonotype has more than one count but fewer than ten. The chain is built from TRBV11-2 and TRBJ2-1; 7 bases align to TRBD2. The CDR3 spans 15 residues. The ends lost 0 bases at V and 16 bases at J; junction bases unmatched: 15. CDR1 is SGHAT and CDR2 is FQNNGV in the germline V gene. CDR3 nucleotide sequence: TGTGCCAGCAGCTTAGAGTCCCCGGGGGTGGGAGGGCCTTTCTTC. Translating it yields CASSLESPGVGGPFF.

This clonotype was detected many times. The chain employs TRBV2 and TRBJ2-5; 11 bases align to TRBD2. The germline CDR1 and CDR2 sequences are SNHLY and FYNNEI. Trimming removed 6 bases from V and 2 bases from J; junction bases left unmatched: 8. The CDR3 is made up of 16 amino acids. The CDR3 here is CASSPGLAGLQETQYF. The CDR3, as DNA: TGTGCCAGCAGCCCCGGACTAGCGGGCCTACAAGAGACCCAGTACTTC.

In this sample, this clonotype turned up many times. This chain connects TRBV7-2 to TRBJ2-5; D possibly matches TRBD1 or TRBD2 (5 bases each). Germline V CDR1 and CDR2: SGHTA, FQGNSA. The germline V and J ends were trimmed by 5 bases and 5 bases, with 12 bases remaining between them. The CDR3 is 13 residues long. CDR3 in amino acids: CASSPGPGETQYF. CDR3 DNA sequence: TGTGCCAGCAGCCCGGGGCCTGGGGAGACCCAGTACTTC. Filled out from reference TRBV7-2 and TRBJ2-5, the complete variable domain reads GAGVSQSPSNKVTEKGKDVELRCDPISGHTALYWYRQSLGQGLEFLIYFQGNSAPDKSGLPSDRFSAERTGGSVSTLTIQRTQQEDSAVYLCASSPGPGETQYFGPGTRLLVL.

In the case of this clonotype: One end of the junction does not line up with germline, which may come from a read error. V usage is TRBV5-1 and J usage is TRBJ1-2; TRBD1 matches 10 bases. Germline V gives CDR1 SGHRS, CDR2 YFSETQ. CDR3 size: 14 residues. In DNA form, the CDR3 reads TGCGTCAGCAGCTTGGGGGGACAGGGGTCTGGCTACACCTTC. It encodes CVSSLGGQGSGYTF.

The CDR3 here is CSARTGTEEHTF. The CDR3 nucleotides read TGCAGTGCTAGAACCGGGACAGAAGAACACACCTTC. This chain uses TRBV20-1 with TRBJ1-2; TRBD1 matches at 7 bases. The V gene's germline CDR1 is DFQATT and CDR2 SNEGSKA (reference sequence). The CDR3 contains 12 residues. The ends lost 2 bases at V and 12 bases at J; junction bases unmatched: 9.

This clonotype was picked up a small number of times. This chain links TRBV24-1 with TRBJ2-1; TRBD2 aligns across 13 bases. V was clipped by 4 bases and J by 7 bases; unmatched bases: 3. There are 15 residues in the CDR3. Germline values: CDR1 KGHDR, CDR2 SFDVKD. CDR3 coding DNA: TGTGCCACCAGTGAAACTAGCGGGAGGGCGAATGAGCAGTTCTTC. Its translation: CATSETSGRANEQFF.

Note on this clonotype: A much larger clonotype is one base distant, so this may be a read error. This chain joins TRBV29-1 and TRBJ2-1; D is ambiguous. CDR1 is SQVTM, CDR2 ANQGSEA, per germline. There are 14 residues in the CDR3. CDR3 loop: CGVLPVLSYNEQFF. The CDR3 DNA follows: TGCGGCGTTCTACCGGTCCTCTCCTACAATGAGCAGTTCTTC.

The table lists this clonotype with many counts. This sequence joins TRBV7-9 and TRBJ2-7; D remains ambiguous. The germline V gene encodes CDR1 SEHNR and CDR2 FQNEAQ (reference sequence). There are 13 residues in the CDR3. V was clipped by 5 bases and J by 5 bases, with 13 bases between them. The CDR3 region has the DNA TGTGCCAGCAGCACCGGTGACTTCGACGAGCAGTACTTC. This translates into CASSTGDFDEQYF.

The V and J genes are TRBV29-1 and TRBJ2-3; D uncertain. The V gene's germline CDR1 is SQVTM and CDR2 ANQGSEA. V lost 5 bases and J 2 bases, leaving 14 bases between the germline ends. The CDR3 has 14 amino acids. DNA of the CDR3: TGCAGCGTTACGGGTTATAAAGACACAGATACGCAGTATTTT. This encodes CSVTGYKDTDTQYF.

The V call is TRBV4-1, the J call TRBJ1-1; TRBD1 is a possible D gene (5 bases). This CDR3 comprises 14 residues. CDR1 is MGHRA, CDR2 YSYEKL, per germline. The V gene lost 4 bases and the J gene lost 4 bases, with 13 bases spanning the gap. Here the CDR3 DNA reads TGCGCCAGCAGCCGGGACCTCCAAGGCACTGAAGCTTTCTTT. This encodes CASSRDLQGTEAFF.

A few counts support this clonotype. CDR3 in amino acids: CASSQDGGNYGYTF. The CDR3 DNA sequence: TGTGCCAGCAGCCAAGATGGGGGAAACTATGGCTACACCTTC. This rearrangement joins TRBV14 to TRBJ1-2, with D maybe TRBD1 (5 bases). The CDR3 is 14 residues long. Trimming stripped 0 bases from V and 2 bases from J, with 7 bases between. The germline V gene has CDR1 SGHDN and CDR2 FVKESK.

This chain connects TRBV5-8 to TRBJ2-7, with D perhaps being TRBD1 or TRBD2 (5 bases each). The V gene lost 1 base and the J gene lost 2 bases, with 7 bases spanning the gap. The V gene's germline CDR1 is SGHTS and CDR2 YDEGEE. The CDR3 runs to 13 residues. As DNA, the CDR3 is TGTGCCAGCAGCTTGAAGGGACCCTACGAGCAGTACTTC. Protein: CASSLKGPYEQYF.

This clonotype was seen a handful of times. This chain joins TRBV2 and TRBJ2-1; unclear D gene. Germline-derived CDR1 and CDR2 are SNHLY and FYNNEI. The CDR3 is 14 residues long. V was cut by 7 bases and J by 0 bases, with 10 bases left in between. CDR3 sequence: CASIRTRSYNEQFF. DNA for the CDR3: TGTGCCAGCATCCGGACCCGCTCCTACAATGAGCAGTTCTTC. The variable domain in full, completed from reference TRBV2 and TRBJ2-1, reads EPEVTQTPSHQVTQMGQEVILRCVPISNHLYFYWYRQILGQKVEFLVSFYNNEISEKSEIFDDQFSVERPDGSNFTLKIRSTKLEDSAMYFCASIRTRSYNEQFFGPGTRLTVL.

In this sample, this clonotype turned up many times. The CDR3 reads CASSPPAISEQYF. For the CDR3, the DNA is TGTGCCAGCTCACCACCGGCAATTAGTGAGCAGTACTTC. The chain links TRBV18 to TRBJ2-7; no firm D call. The CDR3 contains 13 residues. Trimming cost V 0 bases and J 7 bases, with 10 bases left between them. Looked up from germline, CDR1 is KGHSH and CDR2 is LQKENI.

Concerning this clonotype: A much larger clonotype is one base distant, so this may be a read error. The rearrangement uses TRBV3-1 and TRBJ1-2; D may be TRBD1 (5 bases). Germline lookup yields CDR1 LGHDT and CDR2 YNNKEL (reference sequence). The CDR3 totals 15 residues. CDR3 residues: CASSPRQIDYYGYAF. The CDR3 DNA sequence: TGTGCCAGCAGCCCTCGACAGATAGACTACTATGGCTACGCCTTC.

This clonotype showed up many times. This chain links TRBV12-3 or TRBV12-4 with TRBJ2-3; 9 bases line up with TRBD1. The CDR3 is 14 residues long. V was clipped by 3 bases and J by 7 bases; unmatched bases: 5. CDR3 nucleotide sequence: TGTGCCAGCAGTTTCGGGACAGGGTGGAATACGCAGTATTTT. As protein: CASSFGTGWNTQYF.

This clonotype was seen many times. J is TRBJ2-1 and V is TRBV3-1; possible D gene TRBD2, 7 bases. Germline V gene data show CDR1 as LGHDT and CDR2 as YNNKEL (reference sequence). The length of the CDR3 is 15 residues. The V end was cut by 10 bases, the J end by 5 bases, with 21 bases between. The CDR3 region has the DNA TGTGCCACCACAGCTCGGACTAGGGACAACAATGAGCAGTTCTTC. This gives the protein CATTARTRDNNEQFF.

V is TRBV3-1 and J is TRBJ2-1; weak D call: TRBD1 (5 bases). Trimming shortened V by 6 bases and J by 7 bases, and 19 bases separated the two germline ends. Germline lookup yields CDR1 LGHDT and CDR2 YNNKEL (reference sequence). The CDR3 covers 15 residues. The CDR3 protein is CASSPPGISGNEQFF. For the CDR3, the DNA is TGTGCCAGCAGTCCGCCAGGGATATCAGGGAATGAGCAGTTCTTC.

Here the CDR3 DNA reads TGTGCCAGCAGTACTCAAGAGACCGGGGAGCTGTTTTTT. This sequence encodes CASSTQETGELFF. V is TRBV6-2 or TRBV6-3 and J is TRBJ2-2; D call uncertain. The V gene lost 5 bases and the J gene lost 5 bases, with 9 bases spanning the gap. Germline V gene lookup returns CDR1 MNHEY and CDR2 SVGEGT. The CDR3 runs 13 residues.

This clonotype turned up a few times. The CDR3 bases are TGCGCCAGCAGCCGCGCGTTAGCGGGAGGACAGACGCAGTATTTT. The encoded protein is CASSRALAGGQTQYF. This rearrangement joins TRBV4-1 to TRBJ2-3; 10 bases are a match to TRBD2. Per germline, CDR1 MGHRA and CDR2 YSYEKL. CDR3 length equals 15 residues. Germline trimming cut 4 bases from V and 9 bases from J; bases unmatched to any gene: 10.

The chain employs TRBV7-9 and TRBJ2-7; 7 nucleotides align to TRBD1. V gave up 8 bases and J gave up 0 bases; unmatched junction bases: 4. The CDR3 sequence is 13 residues long. Germline V gene lookup returns CDR1 SEHNR and CDR2 FQNEAQ (reference sequence). The CDR3 loop reads CASEGQSSYEQYF. For the CDR3, the DNA is TGTGCCAGCGAGGGACAGAGCTCCTACGAGCAGTACTTC. The variable domain in full, with the rest retrieved from reference TRBV7-9 and TRBJ2-7, is DTGVSQNPRHKITKRGQNVTFRCDPISEHNRLYWYRQTLGQGPEFLTYFQNEAQLEKSRLLSDRFSAERPKGSFSTLEIQRTEQGDSAMYLCASEGQSSYEQYFGPGTRLTVT.